Listed here is a single T cell receptor (beta chain). Its cognate antigen is unknown. This record comes from a study of shared clonotypes between healthy human individuals. Study-wide findings and caveats: Clonotypes shared by all four donors outscored non-shared clonotypes in generation probability.

CDR1 and CDR2 (germline): SGHTA, FQGNSA. The CDR3 spans 17 residues. V lost 2 bases, J lost 7 bases, and 12 bases stayed unmatched. TCRdb's copy holds only in-frame clones and misses some; the assay was immunoSEQ multiplex PCR. The sample records about 600,000 clones, almost 97% being singletons. This rearrangement joins TRBV7-2 to TRBJ2-1, with 9 bases that match TRBD1. This sequence originates from a woman aged 25 to 39 in good health. Sequences were obtained from naive CD4+ T cells sorted from blood. Described subset: CD45RA+ positively selected. This CDR3 is CASSLRVSGQGSNEQFF. In nucleotides, the CDR3 is TGTGCCAGCAGCTTAAGGGTCTCGGGACAGGGTAGTAATGAGCAGTTCTTC.